The 24 T cell receptor beta chains below all came from one sample that was sequenced in a study of T cells in localized non-small cell lung cancer. TCRdb keeps only in-frame clones here, not all; method: immunoSEQ multiplex PCR. The sample lists roughly 35,000 clones, 93% occurring once. Material: peripheral blood, obtained before any cancer treatment. Receptors were obtained from a female donor at least 60 years old with stage I lung adenocarcinoma.

This clone was seen just once. A junction boundary mismatches the germline segment, possibly from a read error. The sample carries other DNA sequences with the same CDR3. The rearrangement links TRBV2 to TRBJ1-3; D is perhaps TRBD1 (6 bases). CDR3 length: 14 amino acids. The germline gives CDR1 SNHLY, CDR2 FYNNEI. Written as DNA, the CDR3 is TGTGCCAGCAGTGTGGGGGGGCGCGGAAACACCATATACTTT. It encodes CASSVGGRGNTIYF.

V is TRBV29-1 and J is TRBJ1-3; D uncertain. This CDR3 contains 12 residues. Trimming took off 6 bases at V and 7 bases at J, with 13 bases between the two ends. Germline CDR1 and CDR2: SQVTM and ANQGSEA. CDR3 sequence reads: CSVTSGSNTIYF. CDR3 coding DNA: TGCAGCGTGACTTCAGGTAGTAACACCATATATTTT.

The chain joins TRBV9 to TRBJ1-1; weak D call: TRBD1 (5 bases). The CDR3 has 14 amino acids. Germline loops: CDR1 SGDLS, CDR2 YYNGEE. The germline V and J ends were trimmed by 4 bases and 2 bases, with 12 bases remaining between them. DNA of the CDR3: TGTGCCAGCAGCCCGAGACAGCCAAACACTGAAGCTTTCTTT. As protein: CASSPRQPNTEAFF.

This clone was observed a few times. This chain uses TRBV2 with TRBJ2-3; D ambiguous. The V and J ends lost 9 bases and 2 bases respectively, with 12 bases between them. This CDR3 has 13 amino acids. Germline loops: CDR1 SNHLY, CDR2 FYNNEI. CDR3 bases: TGTGCCAGTAACGGACCGTACACAGATACGCAGTATTTT. Translating it yields CASNGPYTDTQYF. Full variable domain (remainder filled in from reference TRBV2 and TRBJ2-3): EPEVTQTPSHQVTQMGQEVILRCVPISNHLYFYWYRQILGQKVEFLVSFYNNEISEKSEIFDDQFSVERPDGSNFTLKIRSTKLEDSAMYFCASNGPYTDTQYFGPGTRLTVL.

Here the CDR3 reads CASSQGGGLAGGLRTDTQYF. The CDR3, as DNA: TGCGCCAGCAGCCAAGGTGGCGGACTAGCGGGGGGTTTGCGCACAGATACGCAGTATTTT. J is TRBJ2-3 and V is TRBV4-3; 14 bases are a match to TRBD2. After removal of 1 base from V and 1 base from J, the junction contained 10 bases not matched to a gene. Germline assignment: CDR1 LGHNA and CDR2 YSLEER. The CDR3 spans 20 residues.

The genes are TRBV30 and TRBJ2-7; D gene ambiguous. This CDR3 spans 12 amino acids. Per germline, CDR1 GTSNPN and CDR2 SVGIG (reference sequence). Between the trimmed V and J ends, which lost 0 bases and 4 bases, there was a span of 7 bases. The CDR3: CAWSVKGYEQYV. The CDR3 coding sequence is TGTGCCTGGAGTGTAAAGGGATACGAGCAGTACGTC.

V usage is TRBV28 and J usage is TRBJ2-7; D uncertain. V was shortened by 6 bases and J by 5 bases, with 11 bases between the two germline ends. CDR3 size: 12 residues. The V gene's germline CDR1 is MDHEN and CDR2 SYDVKM. The CDR3 here is CASSGRSDEQYV. CDR3 DNA sequence: TGTGCCAGCAGCGGACGGTCCGACGAGCAGTACGTC.

The V and J genes are TRBV7-2 and TRBJ2-7, with 8 bases lining up with TRBD2. The germline V gene has CDR1 SGHTA and CDR2 FQGNSA. V lost 3 bases, J lost 5 bases, and 12 bases stayed unmatched. This CDR3 is built from 16 residues. CDR3 protein: CASSFYSGVFPNEQYF. The CDR3 bases are TGTGCCAGCAGCTTCTATAGCGGGGTCTTCCCCAACGAGCAGTACTTC.

The chain combines TRBV27 with TRBJ1-5; D uncertain. The V end lost 6 bases, the J end lost 5 bases, and 11 bases lay between the germline ends. Germline V gene data show CDR1 as MNHEY and CDR2 as SMNVEV (reference sequence). The CDR3 is made up of 13 amino acids. The DNA of the CDR3 is TGTGCCAGCAGCCCCGGGCTGTATCAGCCCCAGCATTTT. It specifies CASSPGLYQPQHF.

The V and J genes are TRBV9 and TRBJ1-5, with TRBD1 matching 10 bases. Unmatched junction bases numbered 3, after V lost 3 bases and J lost 6 bases. This CDR3 has 14 amino acids. CDR1 SGDLS and CDR2 YYNGEE come from the germline V gene. The CDR3 DNA reads TGTGCCAGCAGCGCGGGACAGGGGTTTCAGCCCCAGCATTTT. The encoded protein is CASSAGQGFQPQHF.

The chain couples TRBV9 to TRBJ2-3, with TRBD2 matching 7 bases. The J segment lost 3 bases and the V segment lost 4 bases, leaving 17 bases of the junction unmatched. The CDR3 runs 18 residues. CDR1 and CDR2 (germline): SGDLS, YYNGEE. The CDR3 loop reads CASSTQPVYRDYTDTQYF. DNA of the CDR3: TGTGCCAGCAGCACACAGCCGGTTTACCGGGACTATACAGATACGCAGTATTTT. The full variable domain, rest sourced from reference TRBV9 and TRBJ2-3, is DSGVTQTPKHLITATGQRVTLRCSPRSGDLSVYWYQQSLDQGLQFLIQYYNGEERAKGNILERFSAQQFPDLHSELNLSSLELGDSALYFCASSTQPVYRDYTDTQYFGPGTRLTVL.

The J gene is TRBJ1-3, the V gene TRBV2; D is unclear. The germline V gene encodes CDR1 SNHLY and CDR2 FYNNEI. The CDR3 is made up of 15 amino acids. Between the trimmed V and J ends, which lost 4 bases and 0 bases, there was a span of 10 bases. This CDR3 reads CASSGHGSSGNTIYF. The CDR3 DNA reads as TGTGCCAGCAGTGGTCACGGGAGCTCTGGAAACACCATATATTTT. Full variable domain (remainder filled in from reference TRBV2 and TRBJ1-3): EPEVTQTPSHQVTQMGQEVILRCVPISNHLYFYWYRQILGQKVEFLVSFYNNEISEKSEIFDDQFSVERPDGSNFTLKIRSTKLEDSAMYFCASSGHGSSGNTIYFGEGSWLTVV.

The chain combines TRBV9 with TRBJ1-1, with D perhaps matching TRBD1 (5 bases). V lost 4 bases and J lost 1, with 14 bases in between. CDR1 is SGDLS, CDR2 YYNGEE, per germline. The length of the CDR3 is 15 residues. The chain's CDR3 is CASSIMGRANTEAFF. CDR3 DNA sequence: TGTGCCAGCAGCATAATGGGGCGGGCGAACACTGAAGCTTTCTTT. Complete variable domain (other parts from reference TRBV9 and TRBJ1-1): DSGVTQTPKHLITATGQRVTLRCSPRSGDLSVYWYQQSLDQGLQFLIQYYNGEERAKGNILERFSAQQFPDLHSELNLSSLELGDSALYFCASSIMGRANTEAFFGQGTRLTVV.

The V call is TRBV6-1, the J call TRBJ2-7; weak D call: TRBD2 (5 bases). The CDR3 contains 14 residues. Trimming took off 4 bases at V and 2 bases at J, with 12 bases between the two ends. CDR1 and CDR2 from the germline V gene are MNHNS and SASEGT. The CDR3 here is CASSASDLAYEQYV. The CDR3 bases are TGTGCCAGCAGTGCGTCGGACTTGGCCTACGAGCAGTACGTC.

The chain uses TRBV7-2 and TRBJ1-2; perhaps TRBD1 as D (5 bases). The V end was cut by 0 bases, the J end by 9 bases, with 17 bases between. Per germline, CDR1 SGHTA and CDR2 FQGNSA. This CDR3 region has 15 residues. The chain's CDR3 is CASSLAMRQIWSYTF. The CDR3 nucleotides read TGTGCCAGCAGCTTAGCGATGAGACAGATATGGAGCTACACCTTC.

This clone has just a few counts. The chain recombines TRBV6-5 with TRBJ2-1; 8 bases are a match to TRBD2. This CDR3 comprises 15 residues. The ends lost 6 bases at V and 7 bases at J; junction bases unmatched: 11. Germline V gene sequence: CDR1 MNHEY, CDR2 SVGAGI. The CDR3 region has the DNA TGTGCCAGCAGCCTCGAAAAGCGGGGGTTAAATGAGCAGTTCTTC. It is translated as CASSLEKRGLNEQFF.

The CDR3 DNA sequence: TGTGCCAGCAGCTCCTCCCGGCGGAACGAGCAGTACGTC. Its protein product is CASSSSRRNEQYV. The chain links TRBV28 to TRBJ2-7; D is unresolved. The CDR3 is 13 residues long. V was shortened by 6 bases and J by 5 bases, with 14 bases between the two germline ends. Germline values: CDR1 MDHEN, CDR2 SYDVKM.

The chain is built from TRBV28 and TRBJ2-3, with TRBD1 matching over 12 bases. The germline V gene encodes CDR1 MDHEN and CDR2 SYDVKM. Trimming removed 7 bases from V and 1 base from J; junction bases left unmatched: 18. CDR3 length: 20 amino acids. The CDR3 here is CASKKLWWDRGREGTDTQYF. The DNA for the CDR3 is TGTGCCAGCAAGAAACTCTGGTGGGACAGGGGGCGGGAAGGCACAGATACGCAGTATTTT.

This chain connects TRBV18 to TRBJ1-1, with 9 bases that match TRBD1. This CDR3 contains 14 residues. Looked up from germline, CDR1 is KGHSH and CDR2 is LQKENI. V gave up 4 bases and J gave up 7 bases; unmatched junction bases: 7. CDR3 in amino acids: CASSQPGQGGEAFF. CDR3 in DNA: TGTGCCAGCTCACAGCCGGGACAGGGTGGTGAAGCTTTCTTT.

The chain's CDR3 is CASSLGGQGGNQPQHF. Here the CDR3 DNA reads TGTGCCAGCAGCTTAGGGGGACAGGGCGGCAATCAGCCCCAGCATTTT. The chain has TRBV7-2 and TRBJ1-5; 9 nucleotides agree with TRBD1. Germline trimming cut 1 base from V and 2 bases from J; bases unmatched to any gene: 3. Germline loops: CDR1 SGHTA, CDR2 FQGNSA. There are 16 residues in the CDR3.

The chain is built from TRBV5-5 and TRBJ2-7; TRBD2 matches 11 bases. J gave up 5 bases and V 4 bases, and 8 bases lay outside the gene matches. In germline, CDR1 is SGHKS, CDR2 YYEKEE (reference sequence). The CDR3 sequence is 15 residues long. In nucleotides, the CDR3 is TGTGCCAGCAGCCTCACACTAGCGGGAGTTAACGAGCAGTACGTC. Protein: CASSLTLAGVNEQYV.

The chain is built from TRBV28 and TRBJ1-2; D not certain. V was shortened by 5 bases and J by 4 bases, with 17 bases between the two germline ends. Germline V gene data show CDR1 as MDHEN and CDR2 as SYDVKM. This CDR3 is 15 amino acids long. The CDR3 coding sequence is TGTGCCAGCAGTCCATTCGCTTTGTCCTTCTATGGCTACACCTTC. This encodes CASSPFALSFYGYTF.

V gene TRBV27 combines with J gene TRBJ1-5; 9 bases are a match to TRBD1. This CDR3 region has 16 residues. V shed 2 bases, J shed 7 bases, and the junction held 9 bases outside the gene matches. Germline loops: CDR1 MNHEY, CDR2 SMNVEV (reference sequence). The CDR3 loop reads CASSLGSGTGNQPQHF. For the CDR3, the DNA is TGTGCCAGCAGTTTAGGGTCCGGGACAGGGAACCAGCCCCAGCATTTT.

This chain joins TRBV6-5 and TRBJ1-1; TRBD1 might be the D (5 bases). CDR3 length: 14 residues. The germline gives CDR1 MNHEY, CDR2 SVGAGI. V shed 1 base and J shed 10 bases, with 16 bases lying between them. CDR3 DNA sequence: TGTGCCAGCAGTTACTTCCAGGGTTATCCGGGAGCTTTCTTT. This codes for CASSYFQGYPGAFF.